Sequencing of this T cell receptor (beta chain) was carried out in a study of early T cells in non-severe SARS-CoV-2 infection. The CDR3 covers 14 residues. V was clipped by 3 bases and J by 1 base, with 7 bases between them. CDR1 is SGHRS and CDR2 is YFSETQ in the germline V gene. Individually, cDNA molecules had unique molecular identifiers attached to them. TCRdb fed the 5' RACE reads into MiXCR, producing one record per CDR3 protein. The table includes tens of thousands of distinct CDR3 sequences, 6.2% detected once. Ten or more counts support this clonotype. What it recognizes is unknown. Study-level points and caveats: Using VDJdb, the matching emphasized anti-spike CD8 responses while missing private and CD4 specificities.

The clonotype comes from an adult who was a healthcare worker with PCR-confirmed SARS-CoV-2 infection or an uninfected control (not recorded which). Sequencing used whole blood, obtained at baseline. J is TRBJ2-2 and V is TRBV5-1; D unclear. The CDR3 sequence is CASSWAVNTGELFF. DNA of the CDR3: TGCGCCAGCAGCTGGGCCGTGAACACCGGGGAGCTGTTTTTT.